What follows are 5 T cell receptor beta chains derived from one specimen sequenced in a study of radiation and T cells in renal cell carcinoma. Specified time point: blood 4 weeks post-SBRT, at nephrectomy. Treatment: 15 Gy SBRT to primary tumor, nephrectomy 4 weeks later. Data came from immunoSEQ multiplex PCR; TCRdb stores just in-frame clones and leaves some out. This table has 97,000 or so clones, about 79% appearing once. Sequenced material: blood, taken from a patient whose treatment included radiotherapy and nephrectomy. These receptor sequences come from a man aged 55 to 69 with renal cell carcinoma.

The CDR3 bases are TGTGCCAGCTCACCACAGGGCGCTTATGGCTACACCTTC. Residues: CASSPQGAYGYTF. V usage is TRBV18 and J usage is TRBJ1-2; the D is unclear. Germline values: CDR1 KGHSH, CDR2 LQKENI. This CDR3 is 13 amino acids long. V was pared by 1 base and J by 5 bases, with 8 bases between. Full variable domain (missing parts from reference TRBV18 and TRBJ1-2): NAGVMQNPRHLVRRRGQEARLRCSPMKGHSHVYWYRQLPEEGLKFMVYLQKENIIDESGMPKERFSAEFPKEGPSILRIQQVVRGDSAAYFCASSPQGAYGYTFGSGTRLTVV.

CDR3 sequence (DNA): TGTGCCAGTCTCCCCGCAATGCTCCATCATGGCTACACCTTC. Its translation is CASLPAMLHHGYTF. The V and J genes are TRBV28 and TRBJ1-2; D gene uncertain. The CDR3 runs 14 residues. Looked up from germline, CDR1 is MDHEN and CDR2 is SYDVKM. V gave up 9 bases and J gave up 6 bases, with 20 bases separating them.

The J gene is TRBJ2-7, the V gene TRBV7-2; 7 nucleotides agree with TRBD1. V was clipped by 3 bases and J by 2 bases; unmatched bases: 1. CDR1 and CDR2 (germline): SGHTA, FQGNSA. This CDR3 comprises 13 residues. The CDR3 spells CASSFDRAYEQYF. CDR3 coding DNA: TGTGCCAGCAGCTTTGACAGGGCCTACGAGCAGTACTTC. The full variable domain, with the rest looked up from reference TRBV7-2 and TRBJ2-7, is GAGVSQSPSNKVTEKGKDVELRCDPISGHTALYWYRQSLGQGLEFLIYFQGNSAPDKSGLPSDRFSAERTGGSVSTLTIQRTQQEDSAVYLCASSFDRAYEQYFGPGTRLTVT.

This clone was found once. The chain is built from TRBV7-6 and TRBJ2-1; no clear D gene. CDR1 and CDR2 (germline): SGHVS, FNYEAQ. Trimming shortened V by 4 bases and J by 1 base, and 17 bases separated the two germline ends. CDR3 length: 17 amino acids. In nucleotides, the CDR3 is TGTGCCAGCAGCTCTCTAGGGTGGAGAGGTTCCTACAATGAGCAGTTCTTC. This gives the protein CASSSLGWRGSYNEQFF.

This clone was found once. V is TRBV29-1 and J is TRBJ1-1, with D possibly matching TRBD1 (5 bases). Germline CDR1 SQVTM, CDR2 ANQGSEA. V was pared by 7 bases and J by 5 bases, with 29 bases between. This CDR3 comprises 17 residues. CDR3 DNA sequence: TGCAGCGCCACCCGGATAGGCGGGGCGACTCTTAGGACTGAAGCTTTCTTT. This encodes CSATRIGGATLRTEAFF.